These 28 T cell receptor beta chains originate from one sample sequenced in a study of blood T cell repertoires in COVID-19. Some clones are missing from TCRdb's copy, which holds only in-frame ones; the method was immunoSEQ multiplex PCR. The repertoire has some 180,000 clones, 88% of them found once; the top ten carry 2% to 2.5%. Sample: peripheral blood. The receptors come from a man aged 50-60 years who had recovered from COVID-19.

The gene calls are TRBV2 and TRBJ2-7; 7 positions match TRBD1. The CDR3 covers 14 residues. V shed 4 bases, J shed 1 base, and the junction held 4 bases outside the gene matches. Germline CDR1 SNHLY, CDR2 FYNNEI. The CDR3: CASSGWDSSYEQYF. The CDR3 DNA sequence: TGTGCCAGCAGTGGGTGGGACAGTTCCTACGAGCAGTACTTC.

The gene calls are TRBV9 and TRBJ2-7, with TRBD2 as a possible D gene (5 bases). The ends were cut back, 3 bases at V and 3 bases at J, with 16 bases in the middle. The CDR3 is 15 residues long. Germline V gene sequence: CDR1 SGDLS, CDR2 YYNGEE. The chain's CDR3 is CASSASSGSFYEQYF. The DNA for the CDR3 is TGTGCCAGCAGCGCTAGCAGCGGCTCCTTCTACGAGCAGTACTTC. The variable domain in full, with the rest retrieved from reference TRBV9 and TRBJ2-7, is DSGVTQTPKHLITATGQRVTLRCSPRSGDLSVYWYQQSLDQGLQFLIQYYNGEERAKGNILERFSAQQFPDLHSELNLSSLELGDSALYFCASSASSGSFYEQYFGPGTRLTVT.

V gene TRBV28 combines with J gene TRBJ1-4; 9 nucleotides agree with TRBD1. With 10 bases clipped from V and 4 bases from J, the junction kept 7 bases outside the gene matches. The germline V gene encodes CDR1 MDHEN and CDR2 SYDVKM. CDR3 length equals 14 residues. The CDR3 DNA reads as TGTGCCACCATACAGGGGGCTCATAATGAAAAACTGTTTTTT. Translating it yields CATIQGAHNEKLFF.

The chain has TRBV28 and TRBJ1-2; 9 bases map to TRBD1. Germline values: CDR1 MDHEN, CDR2 SYDVKM. V lost 3 bases and J lost 4; bases outside the gene matches: 9. This CDR3 contains 16 residues. The CDR3 DNA is TGTGCCAGCAGTTTCGGGACAGGGAAGCTACCCTATGGCTACACCTTC. This gives the protein CASSFGTGKLPYGYTF.

V gene TRBV5-1 combines with J gene TRBJ1-2, with a weak D call TRBD1 (5 bases). Germline V lookup: CDR1 SGHRS, CDR2 YFSETQ. This CDR3 comprises 14 residues. Trimming removed 0 bases from V and 1 base from J, with 7 bases in between. The CDR3 DNA sequence: TGCGCCAGCAGCTTGGCGGGGGTTAACTATGGCTACACCTTC. This codes for CASSLAGVNYGYTF.

The V call is TRBV28, the J call TRBJ1-2, with D perhaps matching TRBD1 (6 bases). Germline CDR1 is MDHEN and CDR2 is SYDVKM. V was trimmed by 10 bases and J by 3 bases, leaving 21 bases between them. The CDR3 runs to 15 residues. CDR3 sequence: CATQPPPKGDYGYTF. The CDR3 nucleotides read TGTGCCACCCAGCCCCCACCCAAGGGGGACTATGGCTACACCTTC.

The chain combines TRBV2 with TRBJ1-2, with D possibly TRBD1 on 5 matching bases. CDR3 length equals 15 residues. CDR1 and CDR2 (germline): SNHLY, FYNNEI. Trimming removed 7 bases at V and 4 bases at J, with 19 bases between. The CDR3 bases are TGTGCCAGCACCCTGGGCGGGGGTAAAAGCTATGGCTACACCTTC. Translation gives CASTLGGGKSYGYTF.

This clone was detected only once. The V and J genes are TRBV27 and TRBJ1-3; 11 bases line up with TRBD1. Germline lookup yields CDR1 MNHEY and CDR2 SMNVEV (reference sequence). This CDR3 comprises 16 residues. With V trimmed by 4 bases and J by 5 bases, 7 bases remained unmatched. Written as DNA, the CDR3 is TGTGCCAGCAGTTCGAGGGGGACAGGGGGACGAAACACCATATATTTT. Amino acids: CASSSRGTGGRNTIYF.

The CDR3 sequence: CASGLVKGDPGNTIYF. CDR3 sequence (DNA): TGTGCTAGTGGTTTGGTAAAAGGGGATCCTGGAAACACCATATATTTT. This chain links TRBV12-5 with TRBJ1-3, with D perhaps matching TRBD1 (5 bases). The CDR3 spans 16 residues. V was cut by 0 bases and J by 2 bases, with 11 bases left in between. Germline values: CDR1 LGHNT, CDR2 FRNRAP.

This clone showed up just a few times. This chain links TRBV21-1 with TRBJ1-1; the table's TRBD1 call for D was not verified on the DNA. TRBV21-1 is deemed a pseudogene. The CDR3 contains 13 residues. The CDR3 here is CASETGRKTEAFF. Here the CDR3 DNA reads TGTGCCAGCGAAACAGGTAGGAAAACTGAAGCTTTCTTT.

The V and J genes are TRBV27 and TRBJ1-4, with D tentatively TRBD1 (5 bases). CDR3 length equals 15 residues. Germline loops: CDR1 MNHEY, CDR2 SMNVEV (reference sequence). V was clipped by 5 bases and J by 6 bases, with 16 bases between them. In nucleotides, the CDR3 is TGTGCCAGCAGTCCGGTAGGCAGGGTTGATGAAAAACTGTTTTTT. This codes for CASSPVGRVDEKLFF.

The V and J genes are TRBV15 and TRBJ2-7, with D possibly being TRBD1 (6 bases). Germline loops: CDR1 LNHNV, CDR2 YYDKDF (reference sequence). Trimming cost V 0 bases and J 2 bases, with 17 bases left between them. CDR3 length: 17 amino acids. The chain's CDR3 is CATSREDLPGHPYEQYF. DNA for the CDR3: TGTGCCACCAGCAGAGAGGACCTTCCGGGACACCCCTACGAGCAGTACTTC.

This clone was detected only a few times. The V call is TRBV7-3, the J call TRBJ1-3, with 8 bases matching TRBD1. J lost 0 bases, V lost 5 bases, and 0 bases had no gene match. This CDR3 is 14 amino acids long. Germline CDR1 and CDR2: SGHTA and FQGTGA. The CDR3 DNA reads TGTGCCAGCAGCACAGGGGGCTCTGGAAACACCATATATTTT. Protein product: CASSTGGSGNTIYF.

The V and J genes are TRBV30 and TRBJ1-2; D unresolved. This CDR3 spans 14 amino acids. In germline, CDR1 is GTSNPN, CDR2 SVGIG (reference sequence). V lost 2 bases and J lost 4, with 14 bases in between. The chain's CDR3 is CAWSTRTGFYGYTF. CDR3 DNA sequence: TGTGCCTGGAGTACCAGGACGGGGTTCTATGGCTACACCTTC.

The CDR3 coding sequence is TGTGCCAGCAGCCTCAGGGAGGGCACTGAAGCTTTCTTT. Protein product: CASSLREGTEAFF. The chain couples TRBV5-8 to TRBJ1-1; tentative D call: TRBD1 (5 bases). V was shortened by 4 bases and J by 4 bases, with 11 bases between the two germline ends. The germline CDR1 and CDR2 sequences are SGHTS and YDEGEE. CDR3 length: 13 residues.

This sequence joins TRBV5-4 and TRBJ2-7; D is unclear. Germline V gene lookup returns CDR1 SGHNT and CDR2 YYREEE (reference sequence). The CDR3 has 14 amino acids. The V end lost 4 bases, the J end lost 0 bases, and 11 bases lay between the germline ends. The CDR3 spells CASSNPKSSYEQYF. CDR3 coding DNA: TGTGCCAGCAGCAACCCTAAGAGCTCCTACGAGCAGTACTTC.

This clone is a singleton in its sample. The chain recombines TRBV7-8 with TRBJ1-5; D perhaps matches TRBD1 (5 bases). Germline loops: CDR1 SGHVS, CDR2 FQNEAQ. CDR3 size: 14 residues. The ends were cut back, 2 bases at V and 7 bases at J, with 12 bases in the middle. The CDR3 nucleotides are TGTGCCAGCAGCTTATCAGGGTTCGTGCAGCCCCAGCATTTT. Protein product: CASSLSGFVQPQHF.

This rearrangement joins TRBV11-2 to TRBJ2-7; TRBD1 is a possible D gene (6 bases). Trimming left V 6 bases short and J 3 bases short, with 21 bases between. Germline lookup yields CDR1 SGHAT and CDR2 FQNNGV. The length of the CDR3 is 16 residues. CDR3 nucleotides: TGTGCCAGCAGTCCCCCGGGAAGGGGGAATATCTACGAGCAGTACTTC. Translating it yields CASSPPGRGNIYEQYF. Complete variable domain (other parts from reference TRBV11-2 and TRBJ2-7): EAGVAQSPRYKIIEKRQSVAFWCNPISGHATLYWYQQILGQGPKLLIQFQNNGVVDDSQLPKDRFSAERLKGVDSTLKIQPAKLEDSAVYLCASSPPGRGNIYEQYFGPGTRLTVT.

V and J are TRBV7-6 and TRBJ2-2, with a tentative D call TRBD2 (7 bases). CDR1 and CDR2 from the germline V gene are SGHVS and FNYEAQ. V was clipped by 1 base and J by 6 bases, with 15 bases between them. The CDR3 has 16 residues. This CDR3 reads CASSLGVRGGSGELFF. The CDR3 DNA sequence: TGTGCCAGCAGCTTAGGAGTCAGGGGAGGGTCCGGGGAGCTGTTTTTT.

This sequence joins TRBV18 and TRBJ1-2, with TRBD1 matching 8 bases. This CDR3 is 15 amino acids long. The V gene end was trimmed by 3 bases and the J gene end by 4 bases; junction bases not matched to a gene: 7. Germline CDR1 is KGHSH and CDR2 is LQKENI. The CDR3 DNA reads as TGTGCCAGCTCACCGACGTTGACAGGGGCCTATGGCTACACCTTC. This sequence encodes CASSPTLTGAYGYTF.

V gene TRBV19 combines with J gene TRBJ1-2; perhaps TRBD1 as D (5 bases). Germline assignment: CDR1 LNHDA and CDR2 SQIVND (reference sequence). CDR3 size: 13 residues. V was shortened by 3 bases and J by 5 bases, with 10 bases between the two germline ends. The CDR3 bases are TGTGCCAGTAGTATGGACAAGCCGTATGGCTACACCTTC. Its protein is CASSMDKPYGYTF.

The chain is built from TRBV6-6 and TRBJ2-1, with TRBD1 matching over 11 bases. The germline CDR1 and CDR2 sequences are MNHNY and SVGAGI (reference sequence). The ends lost 3 bases at V and 6 bases at J; junction bases unmatched: 4. The CDR3 spans 15 residues. The CDR3 reads CASSYQDRGRNEQFF. The DNA of the CDR3 is TGTGCCAGCAGTTATCAGGACAGGGGGCGCAATGAGCAGTTCTTC.

This clone was observed once. This sequence joins TRBV27 and TRBJ1-1, with D unclear. CDR1 MNHEY and CDR2 SMNVEV come from the germline V gene (reference sequence). The CDR3 extends over 12 amino acids. Trimming stripped 2 bases from V and 5 bases from J, with 6 bases between. In DNA, the CDR3 is TGTGCCAGCAGTTTAACGGGAACTGAAGCTTTCTTT. Protein product: CASSLTGTEAFF.

The chain recombines TRBV10-3 with TRBJ2-5; TRBD2 agrees at 8 bases. The CDR3 totals 17 residues. The trim removed 3 bases at V and 2 bases at J, leaving 11 bases unmatched. Germline V gives CDR1 ENHRY, CDR2 SYGVKD. The CDR3 DNA reads TGTGCCATCAGTGACAATAGCGGGAAAGGGGGACAAGAGACCCAGTACTTC. This sequence encodes CAISDNSGKGGQETQYF.

The chain combines TRBV19 with TRBJ1-2; 12 positions match TRBD1. Per the germline V gene, CDR1 is LNHDA and CDR2 is SQIVND (reference sequence). The CDR3 is 15 amino acids. Losses at the gene ends were 9 bases for V and 2 bases for J; bases not matched to a gene: 7. CDR3 loop: CASGTGGPSNYGYTF. The CDR3 DNA sequence: TGTGCCAGCGGGACAGGGGGCCCGTCGAACTATGGCTACACCTTC.

The V gene is TRBV5-1, the J gene TRBJ2-1; D possibly corresponds to TRBD1 (5 bases). CDR1 SGHRS and CDR2 YFSETQ come from the germline V gene. V was clipped by 2 bases and J by 5 bases, with 20 bases between them. CDR3 length equals 17 residues. Here the CDR3 reads CASSFLDSVLIHNEQFF. In DNA, the CDR3 is TGCGCCAGCAGCTTCCTAGACAGTGTCCTAATTCACAATGAGCAGTTCTTC.

The chain links TRBV6-2 or TRBV6-3 to TRBJ2-1, with a possible D match to TRBD2 (6 bases). Trimming took 6 bases from V and 0 from J, leaving 15 bases between them. Per germline, CDR1 MNHEY and CDR2 SVGEGT. This CDR3 spans 16 amino acids. CDR3 in DNA: TGTGCCAGCAGCCCGGGACTCATAACCTCCTACAATGAGCAGTTCTTC. Its translation: CASSPGLITSYNEQFF.

A single count supports this clone. V gene TRBV6-5 combines with J gene TRBJ2-7, with D possibly TRBD1 on 5 matching bases. This CDR3 is built from 13 residues. V dropped 2 bases and J dropped 5 bases, with 10 bases sitting between them. Germline assignment: CDR1 MNHEY and CDR2 SVGAGI. The CDR3 loop reads CASSYTPGNEQYF. The CDR3 nucleotides are TGTGCCAGCAGTTACACTCCAGGGAACGAGCAGTACTTC.